This T cell receptor beta chain was found in a study of beta chain features in type 1 diabetes. Study-wide background: Sorted cell examination encompassed roughly 110,000,000 cells across all samples.

Expressed TCRB transcripts were sequenced because the entire RNA isolate underwent reverse transcription. TCRdb's copy holds only in-frame clones and misses some; the assay was immunoSEQ multiplex PCR. The sample holds over 40,000 clones; roughly 68% are singletons and the top ten take 2% to 2.5%. Comments on this clone: The target antigen is unknown.

Study-wide results and limits: Type 1 diabetes patients had moderately but significantly shorter TCRB CDR3s in all four CD4+ subsets. For patients, the naive, central memory and Treg TCRB repertoires appeared more alike than for healthy donors.

The sample comprised Tregs from blood. The TCR originated in a woman between 18 and 30 years old with type 1 diabetes.

CDR3 loop: CSVGLQETQYF. CDR3 bases: TGCAGCGTTGGACTGCAAGAGACCCAGTACTTC. The rearrangement uses TRBV29-1 and TRBJ2-5, with D unclear. The V gene's germline CDR1 is SQVTM and CDR2 ANQGSEA. Deletions cut 4 bases from V and 2 bases from J, with 5 bases between. The CDR3 runs to 11 residues.